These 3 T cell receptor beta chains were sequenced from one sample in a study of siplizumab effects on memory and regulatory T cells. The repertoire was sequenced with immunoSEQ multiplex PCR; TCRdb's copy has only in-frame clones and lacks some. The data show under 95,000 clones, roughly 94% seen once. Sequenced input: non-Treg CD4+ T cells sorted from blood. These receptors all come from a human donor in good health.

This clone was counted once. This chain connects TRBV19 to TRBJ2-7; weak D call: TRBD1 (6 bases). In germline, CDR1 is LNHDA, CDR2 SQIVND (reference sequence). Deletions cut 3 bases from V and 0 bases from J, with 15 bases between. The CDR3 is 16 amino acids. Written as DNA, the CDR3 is TGTGCCAGTAGTATTTCAGGGACACAGCTCTCCTACGAGCAGTACTTC. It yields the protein CASSISGTQLSYEQYF.

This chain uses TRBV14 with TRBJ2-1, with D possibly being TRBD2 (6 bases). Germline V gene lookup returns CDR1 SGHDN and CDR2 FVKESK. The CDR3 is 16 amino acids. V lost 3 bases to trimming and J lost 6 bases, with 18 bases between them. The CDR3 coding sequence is TGTGCCAGCAGCCAGATCCCCCTACTGCGGGGCAATGAGCAGTTCTTC. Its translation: CASSQIPLLRGNEQFF.

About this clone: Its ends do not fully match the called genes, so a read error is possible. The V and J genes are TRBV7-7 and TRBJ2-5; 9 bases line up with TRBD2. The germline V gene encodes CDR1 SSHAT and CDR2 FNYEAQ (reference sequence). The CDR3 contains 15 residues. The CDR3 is CASSLGLAGSETQYF. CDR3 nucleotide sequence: TGTGCTAGCAGCTTAGGTCTAGCGGGATCGGAGACCCAGTACTTC.